This T cell receptor beta chain was documented in a study of cytomegalovirus exposure and HLA in healthy donors. In the PCR, 60 Vbeta and 13 Jbeta primers were used. Using immunoSEQ multiplex PCR, the repertoire was profiled, and TCRdb retains in-frame clones only, with some absent. The repertoire includes 150,000 to 200,000 clones, about 76% of them detected once, and 5% to 6.5% sits in the top ten. V lost 4 bases to trimming and J lost 2 bases, with 9 bases between them. This CDR3 region has 13 residues. Per germline, CDR1 SGDLS and CDR2 YYNGEE. Study-wide results and limits: Cytomegalovirus-associated status was assigned to around 160 TCR beta chains. Both high specificity and high sensitivity reportedly marked the classifier's diagnosis of cytomegalovirus status.

With regard to this clone: Its antigen remains unknown.

The chain couples TRBV9 to TRBJ1-1; D not resolved. Specimen: PBMCs. The clonotype comes from a woman under 30 in good health and CMV-seropositive. The CDR3 nucleotides read TGTGCCAGCAGCTTCGCAGGAAACACTGAAGCTTTCTTT. Translating it yields CASSFAGNTEAFF. Based on the CDR3 plus reference TRBV9 and TRBJ1-1, the full variable domain is DSGVTQTPKHLITATGQRVTLRCSPRSGDLSVYWYQQSLDQGLQFLIQYYNGEERAKGNILERFSAQQFPDLHSELNLSSLELGDSALYFCASSFAGNTEAFFGQGTRLTVV.